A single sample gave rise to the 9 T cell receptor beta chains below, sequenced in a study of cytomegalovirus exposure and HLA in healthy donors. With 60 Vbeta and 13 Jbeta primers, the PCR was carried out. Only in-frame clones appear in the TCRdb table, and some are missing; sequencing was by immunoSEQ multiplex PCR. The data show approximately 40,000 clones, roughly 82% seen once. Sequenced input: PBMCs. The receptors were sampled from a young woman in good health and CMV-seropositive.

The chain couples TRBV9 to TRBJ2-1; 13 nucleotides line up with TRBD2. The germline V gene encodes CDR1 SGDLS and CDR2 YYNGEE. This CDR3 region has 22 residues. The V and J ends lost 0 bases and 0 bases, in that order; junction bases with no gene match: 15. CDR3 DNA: TGTGCCAGCAGCGTAGGACCCGGGTGGACTAGCGGGGGCGGAAGCTCCTACAATGAGCAGTTCTTC. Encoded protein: CASSVGPGWTSGGGSSYNEQFF.

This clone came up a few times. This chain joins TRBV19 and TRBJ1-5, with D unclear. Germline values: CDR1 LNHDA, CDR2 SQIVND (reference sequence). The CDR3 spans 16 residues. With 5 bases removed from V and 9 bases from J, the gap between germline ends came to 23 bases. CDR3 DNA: TGTGCCAGTAGTCCCAACGAAGGAGGCTTTGGTCGGCCCCAGCATTTT. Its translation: CASSPNEGGFGRPQHF.

The CDR3 sequence is CASSLGSGSHNEQFF. CDR3 nucleotides: TGTGCCAGCAGCTTAGGAAGCGGGTCGCACAATGAGCAGTTCTTC. V is TRBV7-6 and J is TRBJ2-1; D is possibly TRBD2 (6 bases). This CDR3 has 15 amino acids. CDR1 and CDR2 (germline): SGHVS, FNYEAQ. V was shortened by 1 base and J by 5 bases, with 12 bases between the two germline ends.

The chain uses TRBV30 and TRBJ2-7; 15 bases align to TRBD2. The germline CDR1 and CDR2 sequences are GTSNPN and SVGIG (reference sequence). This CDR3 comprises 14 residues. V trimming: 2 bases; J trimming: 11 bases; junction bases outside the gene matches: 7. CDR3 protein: CAWSPGTSGRHKYF. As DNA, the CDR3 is TGTGCCTGGAGTCCCGGGACTAGCGGGAGGCACAAGTACTTC.

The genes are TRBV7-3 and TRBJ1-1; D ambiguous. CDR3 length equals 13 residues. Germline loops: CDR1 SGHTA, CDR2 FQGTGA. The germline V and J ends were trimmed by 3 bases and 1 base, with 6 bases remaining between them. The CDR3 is CASSLSQNTEAFF. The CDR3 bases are TGTGCCAGCAGCTTGTCCCAGAACACTGAAGCTTTCTTT.

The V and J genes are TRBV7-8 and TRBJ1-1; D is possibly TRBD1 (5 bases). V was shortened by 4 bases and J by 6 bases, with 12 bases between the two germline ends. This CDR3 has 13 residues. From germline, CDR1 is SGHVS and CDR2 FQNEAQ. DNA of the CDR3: TGTGCCAGCAGCTCGCTGGGGGGGGCTGAAGCTTTCTTT. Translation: CASSSLGGAEAFF.

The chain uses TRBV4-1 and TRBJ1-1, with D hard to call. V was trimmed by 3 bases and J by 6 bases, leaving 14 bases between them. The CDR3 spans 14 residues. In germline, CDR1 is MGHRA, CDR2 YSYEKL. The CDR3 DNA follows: TGCGCCAGCAGCCATCCCCCGGTGGGCCCTGAAGCTTTCTTT. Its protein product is CASSHPPVGPEAFF.

The CDR3 DNA reads as TGTGCCTGGAGTGGGCAGGCTGGAAACACCATATATTTT. Amino acids: CAWSGQAGNTIYF. The chain recombines TRBV30 with TRBJ1-3; D not resolved. V lost 1 base to trimming and J lost 2 bases, with 6 bases between them. This CDR3 is 13 amino acids long. Germline V CDR1 and CDR2: GTSNPN, SVGIG (reference sequence).

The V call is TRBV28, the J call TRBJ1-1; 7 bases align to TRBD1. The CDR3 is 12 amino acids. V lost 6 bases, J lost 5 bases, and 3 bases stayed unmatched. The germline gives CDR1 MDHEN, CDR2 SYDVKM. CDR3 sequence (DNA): TGTGCCAGCAGCTACAGGGGAACTGAAGCTTTCTTT. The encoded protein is CASSYRGTEAFF.